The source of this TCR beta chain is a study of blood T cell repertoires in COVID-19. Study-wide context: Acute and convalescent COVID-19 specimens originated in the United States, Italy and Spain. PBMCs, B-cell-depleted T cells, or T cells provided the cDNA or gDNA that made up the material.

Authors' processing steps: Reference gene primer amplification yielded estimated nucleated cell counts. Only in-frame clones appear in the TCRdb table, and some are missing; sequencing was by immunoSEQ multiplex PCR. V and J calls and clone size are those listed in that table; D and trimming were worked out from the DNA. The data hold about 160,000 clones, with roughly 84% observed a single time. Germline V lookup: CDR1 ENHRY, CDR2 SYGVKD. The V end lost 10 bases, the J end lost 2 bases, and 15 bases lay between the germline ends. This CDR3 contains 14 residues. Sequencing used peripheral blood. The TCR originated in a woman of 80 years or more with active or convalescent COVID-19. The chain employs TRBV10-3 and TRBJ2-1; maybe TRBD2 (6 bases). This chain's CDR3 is CATTGTPTYNEQFF. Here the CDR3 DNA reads TGTGCCACCACCGGGACTCCAACCTACAATGAGCAGTTCTTC.